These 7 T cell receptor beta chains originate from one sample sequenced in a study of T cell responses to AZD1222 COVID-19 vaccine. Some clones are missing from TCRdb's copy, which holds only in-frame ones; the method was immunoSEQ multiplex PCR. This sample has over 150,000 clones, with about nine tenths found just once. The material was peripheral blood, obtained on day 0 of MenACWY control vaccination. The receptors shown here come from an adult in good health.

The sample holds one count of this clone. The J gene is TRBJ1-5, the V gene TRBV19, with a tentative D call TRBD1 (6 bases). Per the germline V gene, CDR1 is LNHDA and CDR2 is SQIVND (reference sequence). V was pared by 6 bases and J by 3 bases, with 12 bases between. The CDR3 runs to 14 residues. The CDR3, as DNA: TGTGCCAGTAGGGACGACAGGTACAATCAGCCCCAGCATTTT. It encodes CASRDDRYNQPQHF.

The CDR3 nucleotides read TGTGCCAGCAGCGTAGAAGGGGGCAATCAGCCCCAGCATTTT. This gives the protein CASSVEGGNQPQHF. V gene TRBV9 combines with J gene TRBJ1-5, with D perhaps TRBD1 (5 bases). The CDR3 spans 14 residues. Between the trimmed V and J ends, which lost 0 bases and 2 bases, there was a span of 6 bases. From germline, CDR1 is SGDLS and CDR2 YYNGEE.

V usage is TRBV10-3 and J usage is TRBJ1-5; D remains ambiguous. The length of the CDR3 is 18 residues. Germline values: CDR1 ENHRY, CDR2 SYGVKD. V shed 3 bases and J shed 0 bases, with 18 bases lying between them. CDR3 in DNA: TGTGCCATCAGTGACCCAGATAGCAATCGGGATAGCAATCAGCCCCAGCATTTT. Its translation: CAISDPDSNRDSNQPQHF.

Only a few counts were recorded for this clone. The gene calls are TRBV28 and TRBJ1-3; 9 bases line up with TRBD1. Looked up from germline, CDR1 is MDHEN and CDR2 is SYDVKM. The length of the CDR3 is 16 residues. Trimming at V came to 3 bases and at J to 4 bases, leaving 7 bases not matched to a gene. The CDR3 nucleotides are TGTGCCAGCAGTTTGCGACAGGGGGTAGGAGGAAACACCATATATTTT. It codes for CASSLRQGVGGNTIYF.

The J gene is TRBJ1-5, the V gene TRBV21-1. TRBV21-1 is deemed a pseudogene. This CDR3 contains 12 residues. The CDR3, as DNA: TGTGCCAGCAGCAGGGGAAGTCAGCCCCAGCATTTT. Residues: CASSRGSQPQHF.

The CDR3, as DNA: TGTGCCAGCAGCCGACGGGGACTAGCTTCGGGTGAGCAGTTCTTC. This sequence encodes CASSRRGLASGEQFF. This chain uses TRBV11-2 with TRBJ2-1; 9 positions match TRBD2. The CDR3 totals 15 residues. V shed 5 bases, J shed 9 bases, and the junction held 11 bases outside the gene matches. Looked up from germline, CDR1 is SGHAT and CDR2 is FQNNGV.

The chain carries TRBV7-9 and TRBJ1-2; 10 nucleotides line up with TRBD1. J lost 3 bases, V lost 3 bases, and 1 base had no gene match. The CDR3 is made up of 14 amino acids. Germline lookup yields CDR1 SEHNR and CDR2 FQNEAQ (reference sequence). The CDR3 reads CASSFGQGDYGYTF. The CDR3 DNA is TGTGCCAGCAGCTTCGGACAGGGGGACTATGGCTACACCTTC.